This T cell receptor (beta chain) appears in the sequencing data of a study of blood T cell repertoires in COVID-19. This clone has a single count. In the study's own analysis: The assay estimated nucleated cells by amplifying reference gene primers. This table comes from immunoSEQ multiplex PCR, and its TCRdb copy is limited to in-frame clones, with some not included. D and trimming come from the DNA, and the V and J calls and clone size come from that table. The profile shows 200,000 to 300,000 clones, roughly 80% of them singletons. The TCR comes from a woman younger than 35 with acute or convalescent COVID-19. Sequences were obtained from peripheral blood.

CDR3 sequence (DNA): TGTGCCTGGAGCCCGGAGGATAATTCACCCCTCCACTTT. Its protein product is CAWSPEDNSPLHF. V is TRBV30 and J is TRBJ1-6; the D is unclear. V gave up 3 bases and J gave up 5 bases, with 8 bases separating them. CDR1 is GTSNPN and CDR2 is SVGIG in the germline V gene (reference sequence). This CDR3 is built from 13 residues.